These 3 T cell receptor beta chains were all obtained from the same sample, sequenced in a study of T cells in Graves' hyperthyroidism and ophthalmopathy (dated by TCRdb to the late 2010s). Receptor libraries were prepared by multiplex PCR. Instrument used: Illumina HiSeq 2000. The TCR beta CDR3 regions were amplified from RNA transcripts. The first round of RT-PCR for the TCR CDR3 was performed with the HTBI primer set and the Qiagen OneStep RT-PCR kit. TCRdb passed the public sequencing reads through fastp at Q25 and MiXCR, retaining productive beta sequences. Entries that share a CDR3 protein sequence are merged under the most common genes and DNA. In all, the sample holds hundreds of thousands of distinct CDR3 sequences, and about 45% of those were seen once. Jointly, the top ten make up roughly 6.5% of the sample. The sequenced sample consisted of peripheral blood or thyroid tissue (not recorded which). The receptors come from an adult man with Graves' disease, either hyperthyroidism or ophthalmopathy (not recorded which).

This clonotype has a count of ten or more. J is TRBJ2-6 and V is TRBV29-1; D is undetermined. The CDR3 has 13 residues. CDR1 is SQVTM, CDR2 ANQGSEA, per germline. The V end lost 4 bases, the J end lost 6 bases, and 10 bases lay between the germline ends. CDR3: CSVVLAEANVLTF. The CDR3 region has the DNA TGCAGCGTTGTACTGGCGGAGGCCAACGTCCTGACTTTC. The variable domain in full, completed from reference TRBV29-1 and TRBJ2-6, reads SAVISQKPSRDICQRGTSLTIQCQVDSQVTMMFWYRQQPGQSLTLIATANQGSEATYESGFVIDKFPISRPNLTFSTLTVSNMSPEDSSIYLCSVVLAEANVLTFGAGSRLTVL.

The chain joins TRBV6-1 to TRBJ1-1; D is unclear. V was trimmed by 5 bases and J by 3 bases, leaving 10 bases between them. CDR3 length equals 13 residues. The V gene's germline CDR1 is MNHNS and CDR2 SASEGT. The CDR3 spells CASSRGGYTEAFF. The CDR3 DNA is TGTGCCAGCAGTCGTGGAGGCTACACTGAAGCTTTCTTT.

The chain joins TRBV10-3 to TRBJ1-5; D is unclear. In germline, CDR1 is ENHRY, CDR2 SYGVKD. V lost 5 bases to trimming and J lost 5 bases, with 16 bases between them. The CDR3 covers 15 residues. DNA of the CDR3: TGTGCCATCAGTCGTAGGGCGGGCCGCGATCAGCCCCAGCATTTT. Amino acid sequence: CAISRRAGRDQPQHF.